These 28 T cell receptor beta chains were all obtained from the same sample, sequenced in a study of cytomegalovirus exposure and HLA in healthy donors. A multiplex PCR was run with 60 Vbeta primers and 13 Jbeta primers. The repertoire was sequenced with immunoSEQ multiplex PCR; TCRdb's copy has only in-frame clones and lacks some. The table shows about 160,000 clones, with less than 90% occurring only once. Input material: PBMCs. These receptors originate from a man aged 30-40 years in good health and CMV-seronegative.

This clone was detected once. This sequence joins TRBV30 and TRBJ1-6, with 9 bases lining up with TRBD1. The CDR3 has 14 amino acids. Germline V gene lookup returns CDR1 GTSNPN and CDR2 SVGIG (reference sequence). The junction had 7 bases not matched to a gene; V was cut back by 3 bases and J by 10 bases. The CDR3 spells CAWRRGQGKSPLHF. CDR3 nucleotide sequence: TGTGCCTGGAGGCGGGGACAGGGTAAATCACCCCTCCACTTT. The full variable domain, in which reference TRBV30 and TRBJ1-6 provide the parts outside the CDR3, is SQTIHQWPATLVQPVGSPLSLECTVEGTSNPNLYWYRQAAGRGLQLLFYSVGIGQISSEVPQNLSASRPQDRQFILSSKKLLLSDSGFYLCAWRRGQGKSPLHFGNGTRLTVT.

This clone was counted only a few times. The V gene is TRBV29-1, the J gene TRBJ2-7; 12 nucleotides match TRBD1. Germline CDR1 reads SQVTM; CDR2 reads ANQGSEA. V trimming: 0 bases; J trimming: 5 bases; junction bases outside the gene matches: 5. The CDR3 spans 15 residues. This CDR3 is CSVEDRGTGGNEQYF. CDR3 nucleotide sequence: TGCAGCGTTGAAGATCGAGGGACAGGGGGCAACGAGCAGTACTTC.

The chain is built from TRBV6-5 and TRBJ1-2, with 7 nucleotides matching TRBD1. V was clipped by 6 bases and J by 2 bases; unmatched bases: 9. CDR3 length: 15 residues. Germline CDR1 reads MNHEY; CDR2 reads SVGAGI. CDR3 DNA sequence: TGTGCCAGCAGCCCTACAGGGGCGAAAAACTATGGCTACACCTTC. It yields the protein CASSPTGAKNYGYTF.

V usage is TRBV7-6 and J usage is TRBJ2-3; 8 bases match TRBD1. This CDR3 spans 15 amino acids. The trim removed 1 base at V and 2 bases at J, leaving 2 bases unmatched. Germline CDR1 SGHVS, CDR2 FNYEAQ. The CDR3: CASSLGTGYTDTQYF. The CDR3 region has the DNA TGTGCCAGCAGCTTAGGGACAGGGTACACAGATACGCAGTATTTT.

This rearrangement joins TRBV2 to TRBJ2-7; weak D call: TRBD2 (5 bases). Trimming left V 4 bases short and J 4 bases short, with 14 bases between. Germline CDR1 is SNHLY and CDR2 is FYNNEI. The CDR3 is 14 amino acids. This CDR3 is CASSGSAGLYEQYF. The CDR3 nucleotides read TGTGCCAGCAGTGGATCGGCAGGACTTTACGAGCAGTACTTC.

The chain couples TRBV6-5 to TRBJ1-2, with 7 bases identical to TRBD1. The CDR3 loop spans 15 amino acids. Germline CDR1 is MNHEY and CDR2 is SVGAGI. Trimming cost V 5 bases and J 1 base; bases outside gene matches: 7. CDR3 sequence reads: CASSKTGTLNYGYTF. As DNA, the CDR3 is TGTGCCAGCAGTAAGACAGGGACCCTTAACTATGGCTACACCTTC.

As for this clone: One junction end does not reproduce the germline sequence, and a read error may be involved. The genes are TRBV2 and TRBJ1-4; D is perhaps TRBD1 (6 bases). The CDR3 spans 14 residues. The germline V gene encodes CDR1 SNHLY and CDR2 FYNNEI. Written as DNA, the CDR3 is TGTGCCAGCAGAGAAGACAGGTCTAATGAAAAACTGTTTTTT. Translating gives CASREDRSNEKLFF.

This clone was detected only a few times. In DNA form, the CDR3 reads TGTGCCTGGAGTGGACGGAGAGAGACCCAGTACTTC. Protein product: CAWSGRRETQYF. The J gene is TRBJ2-5, the V gene TRBV30, with D unresolved. This CDR3 contains 12 residues. Germline CDR1 and CDR2: GTSNPN and SVGIG (reference sequence). Trimming left V 1 base short and J 4 bases short, with 7 bases between.

V gene TRBV7-9 combines with J gene TRBJ2-7, with D uncertain. This CDR3 has 11 amino acids. Trimming cost V 7 bases and J 3 bases, with 7 bases left between them. Germline V CDR1 and CDR2: SEHNR, FQNEAQ (reference sequence). The CDR3 spells CASTTGYEQYF. DNA of the CDR3: TGTGCCAGCACCACGGGCTACGAGCAGTACTTC.

Only a few counts were recorded for this clone. V usage is TRBV5-1 and J usage is TRBJ2-2; 7 positions match TRBD2. The CDR3 sequence is 15 residues long. Germline trimming cut 3 bases from V and 5 bases from J; bases unmatched to any gene: 7. Germline CDR1 is SGHRS and CDR2 is YFSETQ. CDR3 region: CASSSVAGPTGELFF. DNA of the CDR3: TGCGCCAGCAGCTCAGTAGCGGGTCCGACCGGGGAGCTGTTTTTT.

The CDR3 region is CASSEERTLEAFF. In DNA form, the CDR3 reads TGTGCCAGCAGTGAAGAACGGACTTTGGAAGCTTTCTTT. V is TRBV2 and J is TRBJ1-1; no definite D call. The CDR3 loop spans 13 amino acids. Germline-derived CDR1 and CDR2 are SNHLY and FYNNEI. V was shortened by 1 base and J by 8 bases, with 11 bases between the two germline ends.

The chain couples TRBV15 to TRBJ2-7; possibly TRBD1 for D (5 bases). This CDR3 is built from 15 residues. V gave up 0 bases and J gave up 4 bases, with 13 bases separating them. Germline V lookup: CDR1 LNHNV, CDR2 YYDKDF (reference sequence). The CDR3 region is CATSRDEAGWYEQYF. The CDR3 nucleotides read TGTGCCACCAGCAGAGATGAGGCAGGGTGGTACGAGCAGTACTTC.

The chain employs TRBV4-2 and TRBJ2-5; 9 bases are a match to TRBD2. The J call is doubtful: the DNA matches TRBJ2-7 better. This CDR3 is built from 16 residues. The V gene's germline CDR1 is LGHNA and CDR2 YNFKEQ. The CDR3 loop is CASSQDVSGSFAEQYF. The DNA of the CDR3 is TGTGCCAGCAGCCAAGATGTTAGCGGGAGTTTTGCCGAGCAGTACTTC.

The gene calls are TRBV19 and TRBJ2-5; TRBD2 matches 7 bases. The CDR3 runs 14 residues. The trim removed 4 bases at V and 0 bases at J, leaving 2 bases unmatched. Germline loops: CDR1 LNHDA, CDR2 SQIVND (reference sequence). The CDR3 coding sequence is TGTGCCAGTAGTAACGGGGGGTACCAAGAGACCCAGTACTTC. It yields the protein CASSNGGYQETQYF.

The V call is TRBV19, the J call TRBJ2-1; 7 positions match TRBD2. V lost 5 bases, J lost 2 bases, and 6 bases stayed unmatched. CDR1 is LNHDA and CDR2 is SQIVND in the germline V gene (reference sequence). This CDR3 region has 15 residues. The CDR3, as DNA: TGTGCCAGTAGTCCCAGGGAGGGCCCCTACAATGAGCAGTTCTTC. Its protein product is CASSPREGPYNEQFF.

This sequence joins TRBV30 and TRBJ1-1; 7 bases align to TRBD1. V lost 5 bases and J lost 5; bases outside the gene matches: 5. Looked up from germline, CDR1 is GTSNPN and CDR2 is SVGIG (reference sequence). The CDR3 extends over 12 amino acids. The CDR3 sequence is CAWQGGWTEAFF. The CDR3 nucleotides read TGTGCCTGGCAAGGGGGCTGGACTGAAGCTTTCTTT.

The chain carries TRBV9 and TRBJ1-3; 9 positions agree with TRBD1. The V gene's germline CDR1 is SGDLS and CDR2 YYNGEE. Trimming took 5 bases from V and 0 from J; bases not matched to a gene: 3. This CDR3 contains 15 residues. The CDR3 here is CASSGQGTSGNTIYF. The CDR3 nucleotides are TGTGCCAGCAGTGGACAGGGGACCTCTGGAAACACCATATATTTT.

The V and J genes are TRBV10-3 and TRBJ2-5, with 9 bases that match TRBD2. The V and J ends lost 2 bases and 4 bases, in that order; junction bases with no gene match: 11. This CDR3 comprises 17 residues. The germline CDR1 and CDR2 sequences are ENHRY and SYGVKD. CDR3 nucleotides: TGTGCCATCAGTGAGACTCCAGTTGGCGGGGGGGGAGAGACCCAGTACTTC. This translates into CAISETPVGGGGETQYF.

The genes are TRBV4-1 and TRBJ2-3; 8 nucleotides line up with TRBD2. The CDR3 runs to 17 residues. J gave up 5 bases and V 0 bases, and 10 bases lay outside the gene matches. Germline V lookup: CDR1 MGHRA, CDR2 YSYEKL. CDR3 sequence: CASSQESPRGALDTQYF. For the CDR3, the DNA is TGCGCCAGCAGCCAAGAGTCTCCGCGGGGGGCTTTAGATACGCAGTATTTT.

This clone appeared a single time. The junction differs from germline at one of its ends, possibly a read error. This chain joins TRBV7-2 and TRBJ2-1; the D gene is possibly TRBD1 (6 bases). Germline lookup yields CDR1 SGHTA and CDR2 FQGNSA. The CDR3 spans 11 residues. The chain's CDR3 is CASSSPGHLLF. The CDR3 nucleotides are TGTGCCAGCAGCTCCCCGGGACACCTTCTCTTC.

The chain is built from TRBV30 and TRBJ2-3; D not certain. There are 14 residues in the CDR3. CDR1 and CDR2 from the germline V gene are GTSNPN and SVGIG (reference sequence). The V end was cut by 3 bases, the J end by 8 bases, with 18 bases between. The CDR3 loop reads CAWSPIAGGGTQYF. The CDR3 nucleotides are TGTGCCTGGAGCCCTATTGCAGGTGGTGGTACGCAGTATTTT.

This clone was seen a few times. V is TRBV6-5 and J is TRBJ2-7, with D possibly TRBD2 on 5 matching bases. V lost 0 bases and J lost 2, with 14 bases in between. The CDR3 is 16 amino acids. The germline gives CDR1 MNHEY, CDR2 SVGAGI. DNA of the CDR3: TGTGCCAGCAGTTACTCGCCTAGCCCCAGCCCCTACGAGCAGTACTTC. As protein: CASSYSPSPSPYEQYF.

This chain links TRBV11-2 with TRBJ2-7; a weak D match, TRBD1 (6 bases). Germline V gene data show CDR1 as SGHAT and CDR2 as FQNNGV. This CDR3 contains 14 residues. V lost 5 bases, J lost 5 bases, and 16 bases lay in between. The CDR3, as DNA: TGTGCCAGCAGCCCGAACAGGGTAGGCCACGAGCAGTACTTC. Its translation is CASSPNRVGHEQYF.

This clone came up a few times. DNA for the CDR3: TGCGCCAGCAGCACCGGGAGACAAGAGACCCAGTACTTC. Amino acid sequence: CASSTGRQETQYF. The chain couples TRBV10-1 to TRBJ2-5, with D tentatively TRBD2 (6 bases). This CDR3 has 13 residues. The V and J ends lost 6 bases and 2 bases respectively, with 10 bases between them. Germline CDR1 reads WNHNN; CDR2 reads SYGVQD (reference sequence).

This chain links TRBV7-3 with TRBJ1-4, with a possible D match to TRBD1 (5 bases). The CDR3 has 17 amino acids. Germline V gene sequence: CDR1 SGHTA, CDR2 FQGTGA. V was clipped by 5 bases and J by 2 bases, with 18 bases between them. CDR3 sequence reads: CASSPTRGGATNEKLFF. DNA of the CDR3: TGTGCCAGCAGCCCGACCCGGGGCGGGGCCACTAATGAAAAACTGTTTTTT.

The V and J genes are TRBV6-5 and TRBJ2-1, with D possibly being TRBD1 (5 bases). The V gene's germline CDR1 is MNHEY and CDR2 SVGAGI. The CDR3 is 14 amino acids. V was pared by 2 bases and J by 8 bases, with 13 bases between. In DNA form, the CDR3 reads TGTGCCAGCAGTTACATCAAGGACATCGATGAGCAGTTCTTC. Amino acids: CASSYIKDIDEQFF.

This chain joins TRBV4-3 and TRBJ1-1, with TRBD1 as a possible D gene (6 bases). This CDR3 contains 15 residues. Germline V gene sequence: CDR1 LGHNA, CDR2 YSLEER. Trimming stripped 1 base from V and 4 bases from J, with 13 bases between. As DNA, the CDR3 is TGCGCCAGCAGCCAAGCGCCGAGGGGGGGCACTGAAGCTTTCTTT. As protein: CASSQAPRGGTEAFF.

The chain links TRBV7-8 to TRBJ1-1; TRBD1 agrees at 9 bases. J gave up 5 bases and V 6 bases, and 7 bases lay outside the gene matches. The CDR3 contains 14 residues. CDR1 is SGHVS, CDR2 FQNEAQ, per germline. The CDR3 DNA follows: TGTGCCAGCAGTCCCAGGACAGGGGAAACTGAAGCTTTCTTT. It codes for CASSPRTGETEAFF.